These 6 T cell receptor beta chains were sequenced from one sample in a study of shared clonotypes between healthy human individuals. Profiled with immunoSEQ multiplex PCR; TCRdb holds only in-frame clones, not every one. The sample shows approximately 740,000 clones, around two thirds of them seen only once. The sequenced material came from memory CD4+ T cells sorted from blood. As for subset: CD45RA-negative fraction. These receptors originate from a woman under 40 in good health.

Written as DNA, the CDR3 is TGCAGCGTGAACAGGGTTCCAGACGGGGAGCTGTTTTTT. This codes for CSVNRVPDGELFF. This sequence joins TRBV29-1 and TRBJ2-2; a possible D gene is TRBD1 (6 bases). Per germline, CDR1 SQVTM and CDR2 ANQGSEA. V shed 6 bases and J shed 7 bases, with 15 bases lying between them. The CDR3 loop spans 13 amino acids.

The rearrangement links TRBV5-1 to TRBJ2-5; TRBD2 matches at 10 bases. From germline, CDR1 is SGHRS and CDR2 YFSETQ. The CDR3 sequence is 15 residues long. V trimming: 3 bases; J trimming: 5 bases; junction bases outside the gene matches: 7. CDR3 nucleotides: TGCGCCAGCAGCTCGACGGGACTAGCGTACGAGACCCAGTACTTC. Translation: CASSSTGLAYETQYF. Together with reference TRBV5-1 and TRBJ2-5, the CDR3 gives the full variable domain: KAGVTQTPRYLIKTRGQQVTLSCSPISGHRSVSWYQQTPGQGLQFLFEYFSETQRNKGNFPGRFSGRQFSNSRSEMNVSTLELGDSALYLCASSSTGLAYETQYFGPGTRLLVL.

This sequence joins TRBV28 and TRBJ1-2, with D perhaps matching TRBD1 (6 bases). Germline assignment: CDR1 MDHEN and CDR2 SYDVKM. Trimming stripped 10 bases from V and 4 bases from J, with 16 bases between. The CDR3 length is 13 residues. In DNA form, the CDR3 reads TGTGCCATCATGTCACAGGGCCCCTATGGCTACACCTTC. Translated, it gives CAIMSQGPYGYTF.

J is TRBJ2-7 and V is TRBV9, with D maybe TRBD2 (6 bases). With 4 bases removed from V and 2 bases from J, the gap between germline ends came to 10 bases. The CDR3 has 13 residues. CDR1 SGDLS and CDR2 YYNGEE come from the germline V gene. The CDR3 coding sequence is TGTGCCAGCAGCCGGGAGACAGCCTACGAGCAGTACTTC. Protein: CASSRETAYEQYF. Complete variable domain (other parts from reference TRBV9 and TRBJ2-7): DSGVTQTPKHLITATGQRVTLRCSPRSGDLSVYWYQQSLDQGLQFLIQYYNGEERAKGNILERFSAQQFPDLHSELNLSSLELGDSALYFCASSRETAYEQYFGPGTRLTVT.

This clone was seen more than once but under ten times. CDR3: CASSQDPGIAGSFDTQYF. CDR3 sequence (DNA): TGCGCCAGCAGCCAAGATCCCGGAATAGCGGGAAGTTTTGATACGCAGTATTTT. The chain recombines TRBV4-1 with TRBJ2-3, with 8 nucleotides matching TRBD2. The CDR3 is 18 amino acids. Germline-derived CDR1 and CDR2 are MGHRA and YSYEKL. Trimming removed 0 bases from V and 6 bases from J; junction bases left unmatched: 14.

CDR3 in DNA: TGTGCCAGCAGCCCATACTCCGTTCTGTACGAGCAGTACTTC. This encodes CASSPYSVLYEQYF. This rearrangement joins TRBV9 to TRBJ2-7; D is undetermined. The CDR3 contains 14 residues. V was clipped by 4 bases and J by 4 bases, with 15 bases between them. CDR1 and CDR2 from the germline V gene are SGDLS and YYNGEE. Together with reference TRBV9 and TRBJ2-7, the CDR3 gives the full variable domain: DSGVTQTPKHLITATGQRVTLRCSPRSGDLSVYWYQQSLDQGLQFLIQYYNGEERAKGNILERFSAQQFPDLHSELNLSSLELGDSALYFCASSPYSVLYEQYFGPGTRLTVT.